The sample holds a few counts of the clone carrying this T cell receptor (beta chain). Its antigen is currently unknown. This entry is derived from a study of T-cell reconstitution after alpha-beta-depleted transplantation in children. Findings and limits, study-wide: T-cell counts and diversity at one year post-transplant came mainly from newly produced T cells. Reportedly, alpha-beta T cells present about two months post-transplant originated from several hundred expanded clones of graft origin. Diversity of TCRbeta at day 60 was high in some patients, arising from surviving recipient T cells and thymic progenitors.

As it was prepared, the TCRbeta library received unique molecular identifiers. TCRdb processed the PCR reads anew with MiXCR; each CDR3 protein has one entry. This sample has about 980,000 distinct CDR3 sequences; about 31% occur once, and the top ten carry around 30%. V shed 5 bases and J shed 4 bases, with 18 bases lying between them. Germline loops: CDR1 LNHNV, CDR2 YYDKDF (reference sequence). The CDR3 is 16 residues long. The receptor was isolated from a boy under three years old who had a stem cell transplant for SCID, so the T cells may come from the graft donor. The sample in question was PBMCs, mostly from graft donor cells, obtained 360 days after TCRalphabeta/CD19-depleted stem cell transplant. The J gene is TRBJ2-1, the V gene TRBV15, with D possibly matching TRBD1 (5 bases). The CDR3: CATSPPGQGQYNEQFF. The DNA for the CDR3 is TGTGCCACCAGCCCCCCTGGGCAGGGCCAGTACAATGAGCAGTTCTTC.